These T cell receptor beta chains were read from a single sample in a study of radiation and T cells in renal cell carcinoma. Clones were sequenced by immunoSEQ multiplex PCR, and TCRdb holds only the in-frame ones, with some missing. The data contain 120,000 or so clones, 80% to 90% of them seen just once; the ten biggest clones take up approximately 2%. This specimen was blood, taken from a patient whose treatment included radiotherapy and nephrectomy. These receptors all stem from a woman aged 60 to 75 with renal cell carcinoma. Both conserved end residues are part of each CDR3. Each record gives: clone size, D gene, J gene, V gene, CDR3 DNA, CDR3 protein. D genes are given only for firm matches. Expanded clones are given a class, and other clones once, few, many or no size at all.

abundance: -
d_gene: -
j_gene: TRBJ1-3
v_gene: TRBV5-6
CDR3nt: TGTGCCAGCAGCTTGGCAGGCACCCAGGGAAACACCATATATTTT
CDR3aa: CASSLAGTQGNTIYF

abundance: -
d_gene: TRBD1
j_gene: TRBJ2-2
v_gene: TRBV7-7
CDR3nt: TGTGCTAGCAGCTTAGGGACAGGCGGCGGGGAGCTGTTTTTT
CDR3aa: CASSLGTGGGELFF

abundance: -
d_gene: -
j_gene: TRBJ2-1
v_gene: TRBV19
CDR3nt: TGTGCCAGTAGTATCGCCGGGAGCTCCTACAATGAGCAGTTCTTC
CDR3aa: CASSIAGSSYNEQFF

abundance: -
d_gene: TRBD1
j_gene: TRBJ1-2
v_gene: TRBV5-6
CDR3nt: TGTGCCAGCAGCTTGTTGCCGACAGGGGCCCATGGCTACACCTTC
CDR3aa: CASSLLPTGAHGYTF

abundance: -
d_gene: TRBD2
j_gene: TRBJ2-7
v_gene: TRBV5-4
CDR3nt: TGTGCAGCCGGGACTTTGGTAGGGGAGGGCGAGCAGTACTTC
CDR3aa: CAAGTLVGEGEQYF

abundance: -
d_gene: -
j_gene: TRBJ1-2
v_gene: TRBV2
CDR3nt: TGTGCCAGCAGTGGGGAATCCGGGAGATATGGCTACACCTTC
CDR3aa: CASSGESGRYGYTF

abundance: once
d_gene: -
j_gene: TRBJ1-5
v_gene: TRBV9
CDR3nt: TGTGCCAGCAGCGTAGGTATCGGCAGCAATCAGCCCCAGCATTTT
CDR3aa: CASSVGIGSNQPQHF

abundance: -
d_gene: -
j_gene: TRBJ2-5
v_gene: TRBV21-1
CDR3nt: TGTGCCAGCAGCCTGGACCATTCACAAGAGACCCAGTACTTC
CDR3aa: CASSLDHSQETQYF

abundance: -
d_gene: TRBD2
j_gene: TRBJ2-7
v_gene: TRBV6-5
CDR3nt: TGTGCCAGCAGTTACTCCCGACTAGCCCCCGAGCAGTACTTC
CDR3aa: CASSYSRLAPEQYF

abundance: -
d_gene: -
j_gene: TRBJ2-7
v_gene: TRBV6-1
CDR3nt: TGTGCCAGCAGTGAAACGGGACAAATCTACGAGCAGTACTTC
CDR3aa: CASSETGQIYEQYF

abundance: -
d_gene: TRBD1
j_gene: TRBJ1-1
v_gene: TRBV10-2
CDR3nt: TGCGCCAGCAGGGATAACAGGGGGCGGAACACTGAAGCTTTCTTT
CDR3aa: CASRDNRGRNTEAFF

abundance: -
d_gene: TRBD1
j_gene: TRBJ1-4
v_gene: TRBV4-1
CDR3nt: TGCGCCAGCAGCCAAGATCGTGACGGACAGGGCAAAAATGAAAAACTGTTTTTT
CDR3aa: CASSQDRDGQGKNEKLFF